A single sample gave rise to the 18 T cell receptor beta chains below, sequenced in a study of cytomegalovirus exposure and HLA in healthy donors. The PCR employed 60 Vbeta primers together with 13 Jbeta primers. Assay: immunoSEQ multiplex PCR; the TCRdb copy retains only in-frame clones and omits some. The table lists over 200,000 clones, roughly 85% of them singletons, with roughly 1.9% in the top ten. The sequencing input was PBMCs. Receptor source: a male donor in good health and CMV-seronegative.

The V call is TRBV11-3, the J call TRBJ2-3; 14 bases line up with TRBD2. The CDR3 runs to 16 residues. Looked up from germline, CDR1 is SGHNT and CDR2 is YENEEA. The ends lost 5 bases at V and 2 bases at J; junction bases unmatched: 3. The CDR3 loop reads CASSRLAGGPTDTQYF. The CDR3 nucleotides are TGTGCCAGCAGCCGACTAGCGGGAGGGCCCACAGATACGCAGTATTTT.

This chain joins TRBV7-9 and TRBJ2-5; TRBD1 matches at 8 bases. CDR3 size: 16 residues. With V trimmed by 5 bases and J by 2 bases, 10 bases remained unmatched. The V gene's germline CDR1 is SEHNR and CDR2 FQNEAQ (reference sequence). This CDR3 is CASSPQTGEKQETQYF. The DNA for the CDR3 is TGTGCCAGCAGCCCTCAGACAGGGGAAAAGCAAGAGACCCAGTACTTC.

The rearrangement joins TRBV7-2 to TRBJ1-5; TRBD1 might be the D (5 bases). Germline loops: CDR1 SGHTA, CDR2 FQGNSA. There are 14 residues in the CDR3. V was trimmed by 6 bases and J by 4 bases, leaving 13 bases between them. The chain's CDR3 is CASRLGRWNQPQHF. CDR3 bases: TGTGCCAGCAGACTGGGGCGTTGGAATCAGCCCCAGCATTTT.

The rearrangement joins TRBV28 to TRBJ2-1; 11 positions agree with TRBD2. Germline lookup yields CDR1 MDHEN and CDR2 SYDVKM. CDR3 size: 15 residues. V trimming: 7 bases; J trimming: 7 bases; junction bases outside the gene matches: 9. CDR3 sequence reads: CASTRTSGWRNEQFF. CDR3 DNA: TGTGCCAGCACCAGGACTAGCGGGTGGAGAAATGAGCAGTTCTTC.

This rearrangement joins TRBV28 to TRBJ2-7, with 8 positions matching TRBD2. Looked up from germline, CDR1 is MDHEN and CDR2 is SYDVKM. Trimming removed 3 bases from V and 7 bases from J; junction bases left unmatched: 5. This CDR3 is built from 13 residues. The CDR3 sequence: CASSLPSGREQYF. In nucleotides, the CDR3 is TGTGCCAGCAGTTTGCCCAGCGGGAGAGAGCAGTACTTC.

Points on this clone: One end of the junction does not line up with germline, which may come from a read error. The chain has TRBV6-5 and TRBJ1-2; 7 bases are a match to TRBD1. In germline, CDR1 is MNHEY, CDR2 SVGAGI. The CDR3 covers 16 residues. The CDR3 region is CASSHSRDSHNYGYTF. As DNA, the CDR3 is TGTGCCAGCAGTCACTCCCGGGACAGTCATAACTATGGCTACACCTTC.

V usage is TRBV6-5 and J usage is TRBJ2-1, with D tentatively TRBD2 (5 bases). Germline V gene data show CDR1 as MNHEY and CDR2 as SVGAGI. V shed 2 bases and J shed 9 bases, with 8 bases lying between them. CDR3 length equals 12 residues. Here the CDR3 reads CASSYEGGEQFF. The CDR3 DNA reads as TGTGCCAGCAGTTACGAGGGCGGTGAGCAGTTCTTC.

The chain couples TRBV28 to TRBJ1-5, with D maybe TRBD1 (5 bases). This CDR3 has 15 amino acids. V was shortened by 2 bases and J by 2 bases, with 10 bases between the two germline ends. Germline assignment: CDR1 MDHEN and CDR2 SYDVKM. CDR3 DNA sequence: TGTGCCAGCAGTTTAGGGGGGTATGGCAATCAGCCCCAGCATTTT. Its protein product is CASSLGGYGNQPQHF.

This rearrangement joins TRBV9 to TRBJ1-3, with 8 bases identical to TRBD1. V shed 4 bases and J 2 bases; nucleotides not matched to a gene: 11. This CDR3 has 17 residues. Germline lookup yields CDR1 SGDLS and CDR2 YYNGEE. The CDR3 sequence: CASSSREQGGTGNTIYF. The CDR3 DNA sequence: TGTGCCAGCAGCTCGCGGGAACAGGGGGGGACTGGAAACACCATATATTTT.

The chain recombines TRBV18 with TRBJ2-7, with a possible D match to TRBD2 (6 bases). V lost 3 bases and J 0 bases, leaving 12 bases between the germline ends. Looked up from germline, CDR1 is KGHSH and CDR2 is LQKENI. The CDR3 spans 15 residues. The CDR3 nucleotides are TGTGCCAGCTCACCTAGCGGACTTTTCTCCTACGAGCAGTACTTC. Encoded protein: CASSPSGLFSYEQYF.

This chain joins TRBV6-5 and TRBJ1-5, with D possibly being TRBD1 (5 bases). Germline V gives CDR1 MNHEY, CDR2 SVGAGI. The CDR3 loop spans 15 amino acids. V lost 6 bases to trimming and J lost 6 bases, with 18 bases between them. The DNA for the CDR3 is TGTGCCAGCAGACTGGGCGGGAGGGGTGGTCAGCCCCAGCATTTT. Translated: CASRLGGRGGQPQHF.

The chain is built from TRBV4-3 and TRBJ1-3; D gene uncertain. Germline CDR1 and CDR2: LGHNA and YSLEER. Deletions cut 2 bases from V and 3 bases from J, with 11 bases between. This CDR3 contains 15 residues. The CDR3 sequence: CASSQTRGIGNTIYF. DNA of the CDR3: TGCGCCAGCAGCCAAACCCGAGGGATTGGAAACACCATATATTTT.

The chain employs TRBV7-6 and TRBJ2-2, with 10 bases that match TRBD2. The CDR3 length is 17 residues. The germline V gene has CDR1 SGHVS and CDR2 FNYEAQ. Trimming cost V 1 base and J 4 bases; bases outside gene matches: 6. The CDR3 protein is CASSLGLAGVPTGELFF. DNA for the CDR3: TGTGCCAGCAGCTTAGGGCTAGCGGGGGTCCCCACCGGGGAGCTGTTTTTT.

Here the CDR3 reads CASTGGGGKAHLSNQPQHF. The CDR3 DNA reads TGTGCCAGTACGGGGGGAGGGGGAAAGGCCCATCTTAGCAATCAGCCCCAGCATTTT. The V gene is TRBV19, the J gene TRBJ1-5; D may be TRBD1 (6 bases). This CDR3 has 19 amino acids. Trimming stripped 7 bases from V and 0 bases from J, with 25 bases between. Germline V lookup: CDR1 LNHDA, CDR2 SQIVND (reference sequence).

The V call is TRBV7-9, the J call TRBJ1-2; D is possibly TRBD1 (6 bases). This CDR3 comprises 13 residues. V was pared by 1 base and J by 6 bases, with 9 bases between. The germline CDR1 and CDR2 sequences are SEHNR and FQNEAQ (reference sequence). The CDR3 DNA sequence: TGTGCCAGCAGCTTAGACAGGGCGGATGGCTACACCTTC. It yields the protein CASSLDRADGYTF. The full variable domain, completed using reference TRBV7-9 and TRBJ1-2, is DTGVSQNPRHKITKRGQNVTFRCDPISEHNRLYWYRQTLGQGPEFLTYFQNEAQLEKSRLLSDRFSAERPKGSFSTLEIQRTEQGDSAMYLCASSLDRADGYTFGSGTRLTVV.

The rearrangement joins TRBV7-3 to TRBJ2-7; 9 bases fit TRBD1. Germline CDR1 reads SGHTA; CDR2 reads FQGTGA. Trimming cost V 4 bases and J 7 bases; bases outside gene matches: 8. The CDR3 covers 14 residues. The CDR3 loop reads CASSSGTGGLEQYF. As DNA, the CDR3 is TGTGCCAGCAGCTCCGGAACAGGGGGCTTAGAGCAGTACTTC.

The DNA of the CDR3 is TGCGCCAGCAGTGCGGCGGGGGGCAAGGGTAATTCACCCCTCCACTTT. Translated, it gives CASSAAGGKGNSPLHF. The genes are TRBV5-1 and TRBJ1-6, with a weak D call TRBD1 (6 bases). The V and J ends lost 5 bases and 6 bases respectively, with 18 bases between them. CDR1 and CDR2 (germline): SGHRS, YFSETQ. The CDR3 loop spans 16 amino acids. Together with reference TRBV5-1 and TRBJ1-6, the CDR3 gives the full variable domain: KAGVTQTPRYLIKTRGQQVTLSCSPISGHRSVSWYQQTPGQGLQFLFEYFSETQRNKGNFPGRFSGRQFSNSRSEMNVSTLELGDSALYLCASSAAGGKGNSPLHFGNGTRLTVT.

In DNA, the CDR3 is TGTGCCAGCAGCTCGACAGGGATTAGCAATCAGCCCCAGCATTTT. Translating gives CASSSTGISNQPQHF. This chain connects TRBV11-2 to TRBJ1-5; 7 nucleotides agree with TRBD1. CDR3 length: 15 residues. Germline V gene data show CDR1 as SGHAT and CDR2 as FQNNGV. V trimming: 4 bases; J trimming: 0 bases; junction bases outside the gene matches: 3.